Listed below are T cell receptor beta chains from one sample, sequenced in a study of T cells in Graves' hyperthyroidism and ophthalmopathy. MiXCR was run by TCRdb on the multiplex PCR reads, yielding one entry per CDR3 protein. Of 550,000 to 700,000 distinct CDR3 sequences detected, 40% to 55% appear once; the ten largest clones hold 15% to 20%. The sample consisted of peripheral blood or thyroid tissue (not recorded which). These TCRs come from an adult woman with Graves' disease, either hyperthyroidism or ophthalmopathy (not recorded which). The CDR3 runs from the conserved cysteine through the conserved F or W. Fields, in order: J gene, clone size, V gene, D gene, CDR3 protein, CDR3 DNA. The D gene is left open where the match is weak. Expanded clones get a size class; other rows say once, few or many, or leave the size out.

>TRBJ1-5|-|TRBV11-2|-
CASSLEGLRGPWEETQHF
TGTGCCAGCAGCTTAGAAGGACTTCGGGGGCCCTGGGAGGAGACCCAGCATTTT
>TRBJ1-5|-|TRBV29-1|-
CSVETGAPNQPQHF
TGCAGCGTAGAGACAGGAGCCCCGAATCAGCCCCAGCATTTT
>TRBJ1-4|many|TRBV3-1|-
CASSQDWGRNEKLFF
TGTGCCAGCAGCCAAGACTGGGGTCGTAATGAAAAACTGTTTTTT
>TRBJ2-2|many|TRBV4-3|-
CASSEDRNTGELFF
TGCGCCAGCAGCGAGGATCGGAACACCGGGGAGCTGTTTTTT
>TRBJ1-6|many|TRBV14|-
CASSQLGGSPLHF
TGTGCCAGCAGCCAATTGGGGGGTTCACCCCTCCACTTT
>TRBJ1-2|few|TRBV29-1|TRBD1
CSVDLDRGNGYTF
TGCAGCGTGGATCTCGACAGGGGTAATGGCTACACCTTC
>TRBJ2-5|many|TRBV28|-
CASTLGETQYF
TGTGCCAGCACCCTGGGGGAGACCCAGTACTTC
>TRBJ1-6|many|TRBV12-3/TRBV12-4|-
CASKIVTDSPLHF
TGTGCCAGCAAAATTGTCACCGATTCACCCCTCCACTTT
>TRBJ1-2|-|TRBV29-1|TRBD1
CSVASGGLTYGYTF
TGCAGCGTTGCTTCAGGGGGCCTGACCTATGGCTACACCTTC
>TRBJ2-2|-|TRBV9|-
CASSVARAANTGELFF
TGTGCCAGCAGCGTGGCGAGAGCCGCGAACACCGGGGAGCTGTTTTTT
>TRBJ2-2|-|TRBV2|-
CASTSVSNTGELFF
TGTGCCAGCACTAGCGTGTCGAACACCGGGGAGCTGTTTTTT